The text below deals with one TCR beta chain. This clonotype was recorded many times. There is no known antigen for this receptor. No much larger clone is present one base from it, and per-base qualities are unavailable. Profiling of TCR beta VDJ combinations and CDR3 sequences used genomic DNA as the template. TCR repertoire sequencing was run on an Illumina HiSeq 2000. As for the original processing: TRBV/TRBJ rearrangement plots, CDR3 size and DJ length profiles, and Simpson's diversity index were used to assess repertoires. Whichever DNA sequence was most abundant in the deep sequencing data was defined as the immunodominant clone. CDR3 amino acid sequences were checked for sharing across subjects and were also compared against the VDJdb database and published repertoires. TCRdb reprocessing: public reads trimmed at Q25 with fastp, clones called with MiXCR, in-frame beta chains kept. Here each entry gathers all rows of one CDR3 protein and keeps the most common genes and DNA. Clone size and V and J calls follow TCRdb, not the original study. Present in this sample are about 70,000 distinct CDR3 sequences, 45% to 55% of which were seen just once. The ten largest clones take up around 8.3% of the sample.

These data belong to a study of CD8+CD57+ T cells in acquired aplastic anemia (dated by TCRdb to between 2018 and 2020). Study-level background: A mean of about 3 ug of DNA, ranging from about 0.19 to 30 ug, was extracted from sorted CD4+ and CD8+ cells. For healthy donor samples, the average read count was around 9.9 million for CD4+ cells and 11 million to 14 million for CD8+ cells. Results the study describes overall, beyond this receptor: CD8+ Simpson's diversity did not differ significantly between patients and healthy controls (P=0.060). Although around 30 CD8+ CDR3 sequences were shared by patients and controls, these sequences appeared highly expressed in patients and within the immunodominant clones of patients.

TCR repertoires of sorted CD4+ and CD8+ blood T cells from severe aplastic anemia patients and healthy subjects were deep-sequenced in the study. Ficoll-Paque density gradient centrifugation was used to isolate peripheral blood mononuclear cells. CD4+ and CD8+ T cells were sorted by FACS or magnetic beads before DNA extraction. The sample consisted of sorted CD4+, CD8+, or CD8+CD57+ T cells (not recorded which) from PBMCs. The TCR originated in a human donor in good health, serving as a control.

The CDR3 reads as follows: CASSWTGATSTDTQYF. In nucleotides, the sequence is TGTGCCAGCAGCTGGACAGGGGCGACTAGCACAGATACGCAGTATTTT. The chain is assembled from TRBV7-9 and TRBJ2-3; TRBD1 matches 9 bases in the middle. From the cysteine through the phenylalanine, the CDR3 covers 16 amino acids. The kept DNA is CDR3 alone, 48 bases in frame from the first base. The germline V gene (reference sequence) gives CDR1 as SEHNR and CDR2 as FQNEAQ. Compared with germline, V lacks 4 bases and J lacks 0 bases; bases without a gene match: 5. The variable domain in full, with residues beyond the CDR3 obtained from the reference TRBV7-9 and TRBJ2-3 genes, is DTGVSQNPRHKITKRGQNVTFRCDPISEHNRLYWYRQTLGQGPEFLTYFQNEAQLEKSRLLSDRFSAERPKGSFSTLEIQRTEQGDSAMYLCASSWTGATSTDTQYFGPGTRLTVL.